Shown below are 19 T cell receptor beta chains from a single sample sequenced in a study of human T cells and chemical hapten exposure. Time point indicated: pre-sensitization, week 0. Treatment noted: therapeutic diphenylcyclopropenone sensitization with weekly scalp DPC. TCRdb re-derived calls from the RACE reads in MiXCR, one entry per CDR3 protein. The sample lists more than 70,000 distinct CDR3 sequences; roughly 8.5% were seen once. The source material was whole blood, sampled in connection with sensitization to the hapten diphenylcyclopropenone (DPC). The receptors were gathered from a man between 35 and 55 years old with alopecia areata. Some clones in this sample may be carry-over from other donors' samples.

Many counts were recorded for this clonotype. The J gene is TRBJ2-5, the V gene TRBV25-1; TRBD2 aligns across 10 bases. The germline V gene encodes CDR1 MGHDK and CDR2 SYGVNS. Unmatched junction bases numbered 1, after V lost 2 bases and J lost 4 bases. CDR3 length: 14 residues. In DNA, the CDR3 is TGTGCCAGCAGTGAAAGCGGGAGGGGAGAGACCCAGTACTTC. Protein product: CASSESGRGETQYF.

This clonotype has ten or more counts. The chain uses TRBV4-2 and TRBJ1-3, with 7 bases aligning to TRBD1. The ends lost 1 base at V and 0 bases at J; junction bases unmatched: 6. The germline CDR1 and CDR2 sequences are LGHNA and YNFKEQ. The CDR3 runs 17 residues. The CDR3 loop reads CASSQGGGSFSGNTIYF. CDR3 in DNA: TGTGCCAGCAGCCAAGGAGGGGGCAGCTTCTCTGGAAACACCATATATTTT.

This chain joins TRBV18 and TRBJ2-1; 12 bases line up with TRBD2. Germline loops: CDR1 KGHSH, CDR2 LQKENI. Losses at the gene ends were 5 bases for V and 0 bases for J; bases not matched to a gene: 11. The CDR3 extends over 19 amino acids. The CDR3 loop is CASSGPGLAGQSSYNEQFF. CDR3 nucleotides: TGTGCCAGCTCAGGTCCGGGACTAGCGGGTCAAAGCTCCTACAATGAGCAGTTCTTC.

The CDR3 nucleotides are TGTGCCAGCAGCTTAGGGGGGACGGGCAGAATGGAGTATTTT. Its translation is CASSLGGTGRMEYF. J is TRBJ2-3 and V is TRBV7-6; the D gene could be TRBD1 or TRBD2 (5 bases each). The germline gives CDR1 SGHVS, CDR2 FNYEAQ. The CDR3 sequence is 14 residues long. The V end was cut by 1 base, the J end by 13 bases, with 18 bases between.

This clonotype has a count of ten or more. The chain has TRBV2 and TRBJ1-2, with 7 bases that match TRBD1. With V trimmed by 10 bases and J by 5 bases, 7 bases remained unmatched. CDR1 SNHLY and CDR2 FYNNEI come from the germline V gene. CDR3 length: 12 amino acids. CDR3 sequence: CAILGQAYGYTF. CDR3 sequence (DNA): TGTGCCATTCTCGGACAGGCTTATGGCTACACCTTC.

This clonotype was seen many times. J is TRBJ2-7 and V is TRBV20-1; 7 bases agree with TRBD2. Per the germline V gene, CDR1 is DFQATT and CDR2 is SNEGSKA (reference sequence). The J segment lost 1 base and the V segment lost 2 bases, leaving 5 bases of the junction unmatched. The CDR3 is 14 residues long. CDR3 bases: TGCAGTGCTAGATTTGGGGGGGTTTCCTACGAGCAGTACTTC. Translated, it gives CSARFGGVSYEQYF.

The V and J genes are TRBV25-1 and TRBJ2-1; TRBD1 aligns across 7 bases. Germline V gives CDR1 MGHDK, CDR2 SYGVNS. The V and J ends lost 4 bases and 2 bases, in that order; junction bases with no gene match: 11. The CDR3 is 17 residues long. CDR3 amino acids: CASSVRTGQEAYNEQFF. The CDR3, as DNA: TGTGCCAGCAGTGTTCGGACAGGCCAGGAGGCCTACAATGAGCAGTTCTTC.

A word on this clonotype: A much larger clonotype is one base distant, so this may be a read error. The chain links TRBV18 to TRBJ1-2, with D possibly being TRBD1 (5 bases). CDR1 KGHSH and CDR2 LQKENI come from the germline V gene. This CDR3 spans 16 amino acids. The CDR3 loop is CASSPPGWDVNYGNTF. CDR3 DNA sequence: TGTGCCAGCTCACCCCCAGGGTGGGATGTTAACTATGGCAACACCTTC.

This chain links TRBV11-3 with TRBJ2-6; no reliable D call. This CDR3 region has 16 residues. The V end was cut by 5 bases, the J end by 0 bases, with 11 bases between. In germline, CDR1 is SGHNT, CDR2 YENEEA. The CDR3 DNA follows: TGTGCCAGCAGCCTCCCGAGGTTCTCTGGGGCCAACGTCCTGACTTTC. Translated: CASSLPRFSGANVLTF.

The rearrangement joins TRBV7-9 to TRBJ2-3; D is unclear. Germline CDR1 and CDR2: SEHNR and FQNEAQ (reference sequence). Between the trimmed V and J ends, which lost 2 bases and 2 bases, there was a span of 8 bases. The CDR3 sequence is 14 residues long. For the CDR3, the DNA is TGTGCCAGCAGCTTACAGGAAATCACAGATACGCAGTATTTT. Protein product: CASSLQEITDTQYF.

The rearrangement uses TRBV6-1 and TRBJ1-5; weak D call: TRBD1 (6 bases). The CDR3 runs 15 residues. V lost 4 bases to trimming and J lost 4 bases, with 14 bases between them. Germline lookup yields CDR1 MNHNS and CDR2 SASEGT. CDR3 amino acids: CASSVTPTGNQPQHF. CDR3 DNA: TGTGCCAGCAGTGTGACCCCTACAGGGAATCAGCCCCAGCATTTT.

The V and J genes are TRBV27 and TRBJ2-7; D perhaps matches TRBD2 (5 bases). The CDR3 consists of 12 residues. With 6 bases removed from V and 5 bases from J, the gap between germline ends came to 11 bases. CDR1 is MNHEY and CDR2 is SMNVEV in the germline V gene (reference sequence). CDR3 sequence (DNA): TGTGCCAGCAGGCTAGCTCAGCACGAGCAGTACTTC. The encoded protein is CASRLAQHEQYF.

The chain couples TRBV14 to TRBJ2-7; the D is unclear. The length of the CDR3 is 14 residues. The germline V gene encodes CDR1 SGHDN and CDR2 FVKESK. V was clipped by 4 bases and J by 2 bases, with 12 bases between them. In DNA form, the CDR3 reads TGTGCCAGCAGCCCCCTTGGACCAGCCTACGAGCAGTACTTC. It yields the protein CASSPLGPAYEQYF.

This clonotype was observed a handful of times. The CDR3 DNA follows: TGCAGCGTCGGACCGCAGGGTAATGAAAAACTGTTTTTT. Its protein product is CSVGPQGNEKLFF. The V gene is TRBV29-1, the J gene TRBJ1-4; D might be TRBD1 (5 bases). This CDR3 has 13 residues. In germline, CDR1 is SQVTM, CDR2 ANQGSEA. Deletions cut 6 bases from V and 4 bases from J, with 12 bases between.

This clonotype was observed many times. The chain is built from TRBV30 and TRBJ2-3; D unclear. V gave up 5 bases and J gave up 4 bases, with 10 bases separating them. Germline V gene sequence: CDR1 GTSNPN, CDR2 SVGIG (reference sequence). This CDR3 is built from 12 residues. The chain's CDR3 is CAWALDADTQYF. The CDR3 DNA is TGTGCCTGGGCCCTAGATGCAGATACGCAGTATTTT. The whole variable domain, remainder taken from reference TRBV30 and TRBJ2-3, is SQTIHQWPATLVQPVGSPLSLECTVEGTSNPNLYWYRQAAGRGLQLLFYSVGIGQISSEVPQNLSASRPQDRQFILSSKKLLLSDSGFYLCAWALDADTQYFGPGTRLTVL.

This clonotype was counted many times. The CDR3 spells CASSQGGSLSTDTQYF. The CDR3 region has the DNA TGTGCCAGCAGCCAAGGTGGAAGCCTTAGCACAGATACGCAGTATTTT. The chain combines TRBV4-2 with TRBJ2-3; unclear D gene. The CDR3 totals 16 residues. Trimming pared 1 base from V and 0 bases from J, leaving 11 bases between. From germline, CDR1 is LGHNA and CDR2 YNFKEQ.

In its sample, this clonotype was seen a few times. The CDR3 here is CASTRAGAGELFF. In nucleotides, the CDR3 is TGTGCCAGCACACGGGCCGGGGCCGGGGAGCTGTTTTTT. The chain uses TRBV12-3 or TRBV12-4 and TRBJ2-2, with D possibly matching TRBD2 (5 bases). With 7 bases removed from V and 6 bases from J, the gap between germline ends came to 12 bases. The CDR3 is made up of 13 amino acids.

This clonotype has more than one count but fewer than ten. The chain uses TRBV20-1 and TRBJ2-3, with D tentatively TRBD1 (6 bases). V lost 4 bases, J lost 6 bases, and 11 bases lay in between. The CDR3 has 12 residues. Germline V gene data show CDR1 as DFQATT and CDR2 as SNEGSKA (reference sequence). The CDR3 reads CSATLDRDTQYF. CDR3 coding DNA: TGCAGTGCTACACTAGACAGGGATACGCAGTATTTT.

The sample holds a few counts of this clonotype. The V call is TRBV12-5, the J call TRBJ2-3, with 11 bases identical to TRBD2. The CDR3 contains 17 residues. Germline loops: CDR1 LGHNT, CDR2 FRNRAP. V shed 3 bases, J shed 0 bases, and the junction held 5 bases outside the gene matches. The CDR3 DNA reads as TGTGCTAGTGGTTTCCCCGGGACTAGCGGAAGCACAGATACGCAGTATTTT. Translating gives CASGFPGTSGSTDTQYF.